Shown below are 10 T cell receptor beta chains from a single sample sequenced in a study of response to subunit inactivated influenza vaccine. TCRdb called the RT-PCR reads again in MiXCR, with one record for every CDR3 protein. The repertoire holds about 620,000 distinct CDR3 sequences, with roughly 12% as singletons. This sample was also put to use in a study of T cells expressing NK-cell markers. That report adds: 5'RACE template switching with UMIs generated TCR beta cDNA.

The sample in question was PBMCs from blood, obtained on the day of vaccination. Receptors were obtained from a middle-aged man who received an inactivated influenza vaccine.

This clonotype was counted many times. The V gene is TRBV27, the J gene TRBJ2-3; 7 nucleotides agree with TRBD2. Trimming took 3 bases from V and 2 from J; bases not matched to a gene: 11. The CDR3 has 17 residues. Germline assignment: CDR1 MNHEY and CDR2 SMNVEV (reference sequence). The CDR3 sequence is CASSFLGREGPTDTQYF. For the CDR3, the DNA is TGTGCCAGCAGTTTTCTGGGGAGGGAGGGTCCCACAGATACGCAGTATTTT.

This chain uses TRBV5-1 with TRBJ2-3, with 11 positions matching TRBD2. Germline lookup yields CDR1 SGHRS and CDR2 YFSETQ. The CDR3 runs to 17 residues. The ends lost 2 bases at V and 0 bases at J; junction bases unmatched: 5. The DNA of the CDR3 is TGCGCCAGCAGCTTCGGTAGCGGGGGGGTGAGCACAGATACGCAGTATTTT. Its translation is CASSFGSGGVSTDTQYF.

This clonotype has a handful of counts. The rearrangement joins TRBV7-8 to TRBJ1-3; 8 nucleotides align to TRBD1. J lost 4 bases, V lost 5 bases, and 4 bases had no gene match. Germline loops: CDR1 SGHVS, CDR2 FQNEAQ. The CDR3 totals 14 residues. The DNA for the CDR3 is TGTGCCAGCAGCACCCGGACAGGGGGAAACACCATATATTTT. Translation: CASSTRTGGNTIYF.

The CDR3 DNA reads as TGCGCCAGCAGCCGGGGGACAGGGGGTTGGTTGAACACTGAAGCTTTCTTT. It encodes CASSRGTGGWLNTEAFF. The V and J genes are TRBV5-1 and TRBJ1-1; 11 nucleotides agree with TRBD1. The J segment lost 0 bases and the V segment lost 4 bases, leaving 8 bases of the junction unmatched. The CDR3 contains 17 residues. Germline V gives CDR1 SGHRS, CDR2 YFSETQ.

This clonotype was recorded many times. CDR3 nucleotide sequence: TGTGCCAGCAGCCAAGATACCAGGGGGGGTGCAGATACGCAGTATTTT. Its protein is CASSQDTRGGADTQYF. The chain is built from TRBV4-2 and TRBJ2-3; possibly TRBD1 or TRBD2 for D (7 bases each). The CDR3 extends over 16 amino acids. CDR1 LGHNA and CDR2 YNFKEQ come from the germline V gene. With 0 bases removed from V and 4 bases from J, the gap between germline ends came to 14 bases.

This chain uses TRBV29-1 with TRBJ2-1; 7 nucleotides align to TRBD2. Germline V CDR1 and CDR2: SQVTM, ANQGSEA. V shed 8 bases and J 8 bases; nucleotides not matched to a gene: 6. The CDR3 contains 11 residues. The CDR3 DNA follows: TGCAGCTTGGGAGGGTTTGATGAGCAGTTCTTC. It yields the protein CSLGGFDEQFF.

This clonotype was found many times. This rearrangement joins TRBV10-3 to TRBJ2-7; 11 positions agree with TRBD2. Germline lookup yields CDR1 ENHRY and CDR2 SYGVKD. This CDR3 contains 15 residues. V dropped 6 bases and J dropped 2; count of bases not matched to a gene: 6. In nucleotides, the CDR3 is TGTGCCATCAGAGAACTAGCGGGAGAAGCCTACGAGCAGTACTTC. Translated, it gives CAIRELAGEAYEQYF.

This clonotype has ten or more counts. The chain employs TRBV5-1 and TRBJ2-1; D is perhaps TRBD1 or TRBD2 (5 bases each). The CDR3 runs 15 residues. Trimming cost V 2 bases and J 2 bases, with 11 bases left between them. The germline V gene has CDR1 SGHRS and CDR2 YFSETQ. The chain's CDR3 is CASSFRDGTYNEQFF. The DNA for the CDR3 is TGCGCCAGCAGCTTTCGGGACGGAACCTACAATGAGCAGTTCTTC.

The chain has TRBV20-1 and TRBJ2-2; possible D gene TRBD1, 5 bases. CDR1 is DFQATT, CDR2 SNEGSKA, per germline (reference sequence). The germline V and J ends were trimmed by 5 bases and 5 bases, with 18 bases remaining between them. The CDR3 runs to 15 residues. The CDR3 DNA reads TGCAGTGCTCAGGGCGGTAGGGGCCGGACCGGGGAGCTGTTTTTT. This translates into CSAQGGRGRTGELFF.

This clonotype came up a few times. V usage is TRBV9 and J usage is TRBJ1-1; 8 bases agree with TRBD1. With V trimmed by 2 bases and J by 3 bases, 3 bases remained unmatched. Germline assignment: CDR1 SGDLS and CDR2 YYNGEE. This CDR3 contains 14 residues. The CDR3 DNA sequence: TGTGCCAGCAGCGTCATGACAGGGGACACTGAAGCTTTCTTT. It is translated as CASSVMTGDTEAFF.